This TCR beta chain is from a study of OX40 agonist ivuxolimab in advanced cancers. Only a few counts were recorded for this clone. Its target is not known. Trimming pared 5 bases from V and 5 bases from J, leaving 10 bases between. Germline CDR1 is MNHNS and CDR2 is SASEGT. The CDR3 runs 13 residues. Overall study results and limits: On average, a greater number of expanded clones characterised CD8+ T cells relative to CD4+. Clonal expansion was seen in CD4+ and CD8+ blood T cells by week 6 at 0.1 to 3.0 mg/kg.

TCRdb's table, derived via immunoSEQ multiplex PCR, lists solely in-frame clones and lacks some. The table has 11,000 to 15,000 clones, about 86% seen once; the top ten hold about 6.7%. The input for sequencing was CD4+ or CD8+ T cells sorted from blood, taken in a trial of the OX40 agonist ivuxolimab. This chain joins TRBV6-1 and TRBJ1-5, with D possibly matching TRBD1 (5 bases). The TCR comes from an adult with an advanced solid tumor such as melanoma, head and neck, liver or kidney cancer. CDR3: CASSLLGDQPQHF. The CDR3 nucleotides are TGTGCCAGCAGTCTACTAGGGGATCAGCCCCAGCATTTT.